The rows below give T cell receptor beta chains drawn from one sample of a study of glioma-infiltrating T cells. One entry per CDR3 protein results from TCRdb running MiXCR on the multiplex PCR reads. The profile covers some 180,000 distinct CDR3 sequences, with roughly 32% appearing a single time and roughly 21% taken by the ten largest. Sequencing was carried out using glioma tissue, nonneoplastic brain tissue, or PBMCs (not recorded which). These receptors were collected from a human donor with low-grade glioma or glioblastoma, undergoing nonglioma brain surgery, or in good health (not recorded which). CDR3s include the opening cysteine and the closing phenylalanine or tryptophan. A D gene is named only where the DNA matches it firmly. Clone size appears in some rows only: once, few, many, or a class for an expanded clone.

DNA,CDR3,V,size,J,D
TGTGCCAGCTCACCACCCAGCGGAAGCACAGATACGCAGTATTTT,CASSPPSGSTDTQYF,TRBV18,many,TRBJ2-3,NA
TGCGCCAGCAGTCCGGTACAGGGGCCCCACGAGCAGTACTTC,CASSPVQGPHEQYF,TRBV7-9,NA,TRBJ2-7,TRBD1
TGTGCCAGCCGGAAAGGGGGCGGGAGATCAGATACGCAGTATTTT,CASRKGGGRSDTQYF,TRBV6-1,many,TRBJ2-3,NA
TGCAGTGCTAGAGATCGACGGGGGGGGGGTTCCGGGGAGCTGTTTTTT,CSARDRRGGGSGELFF,TRBV20-1,NA,TRBJ2-2,TRBD2
TGTGCCAGCAACGGGAGAGAGACTAGCGGGAGTGGGATCTACAATGAGCAGTTCTTC,CASNGRETSGSGIYNEQFF,TRBV4-2,few,TRBJ2-1,TRBD2
TGTGCCAGCAGTTCTGAGGGGGCGGGTGGCTACACCTTC,CASSSEGAGGYTF,TRBV28,many,TRBJ1-2,TRBD1
TGTGCCAGCAGAGGGGGGTCCGCCGGGGGGGAGCAGTACTTC,CASRGGSAGGEQYF,TRBV27,NA,TRBJ2-7,NA
TGTGCCAGCAGTCCGGGGGGAGTGCCCGAGCAGTACTTC,CASSPGGVPEQYF,TRBV6-1,many,TRBJ2-7,TRBD2
TGCAGCGTTAGGGGGACCAGCTCCTACGAGCAGTACTTC,CSVRGTSSYEQYF,TRBV29-1,NA,TRBJ2-7,NA
TGTGCCAGCAGGTCAAACTACGAGCAGTACTTC,CASRSNYEQYF,TRBV28,many,TRBJ2-7,NA
TGCAGCGTTAAAGTGCGGGGGGCGGCAGATACGCAGTATTTT,CSVKVRGAADTQYF,TRBV29-1,NA,TRBJ2-3,TRBD2
TGCAGTGCTGTAAACATCGGGACCCCCACTGGCTACACCTTC,CSAVNIGTPTGYTF,TRBV20-1,many,TRBJ1-2,NA
TGCGCCAGCAGACCCCATCCGGGACCAAAGGTTGAGCAGTTCTTC,CASRPHPGPKVEQFF,TRBV4-1,many,TRBJ2-1,NA
TGTGCCAGCAGTTTGGACAGTGGAGAGCCACAGTACTTC,CASSLDSGEPQYF,TRBV12-3/TRBV12-4,few,TRBJ2-5,NA
TGCGCCAGCAGCGTGTCCGGACAGGGGCCTTACGAGCAGTACTTC,CASSVSGQGPYEQYF,TRBV5-1,many,TRBJ2-7,TRBD1
TGTGCCAGCAGTTTTGGGGATTTGACCTACGAGCAGTACTTC,CASSFGDLTYEQYF,TRBV12-3/TRBV12-4,few,TRBJ2-7,NA
TGCCGAAGTGGGGAAGGCTCCCCCTACAATGAGCAGTTCTTC,CRSGEGSPYNEQFF,TRBV6-4,few,TRBJ2-1,NA
TGCAGTGCCAACCACGGACTAGCGGACACAGATACGCAGTATTTT,CSANHGLADTDTQYF,TRBV20-1,many,TRBJ2-3,TRBD2
TGTGTCAGAAGACAGGGGAATAGCAATCAGCCCCAGCATTTT,CVRRQGNSNQPQHF,TRBV6-1,NA,TRBJ1-5,TRBD1
TGTGCCAGCAGCGCGGGGGGCACAGTTAATCAGCCCCAGCATTTT,CASSAGGTVNQPQHF,TRBV6-1,many,TRBJ1-5,NA
TGTGCCAGCAGTCAGAGGACTAGCGGGAGTACCCCCGAGCAGTACTTC,CASSQRTSGSTPEQYF,TRBV3-1,many,TRBJ2-7,TRBD2
TGCAGTGCTAGAGAAGGAGTAGCGGGGGCTCTATCGTCCTACGAGCAGTACTTC,CSAREGVAGALSSYEQYF,TRBV20-1,many,TRBJ2-7,TRBD2
TGCAGCGTCCCAAAGGCGTCTAGCTCCTACAATGAGCAGTTCTTC,CSVPKASSSYNEQFF,TRBV29-1,few,TRBJ2-1,NA
TGTGCCAGCAGCTCAAATGGGGCTAGCACAGATACGCAGTATTTT,CASSSNGASTDTQYF,TRBV5-4,many,TRBJ2-3,NA
TGTGCCAGCACCTCTTGGGGACTGGAAATGAACACTGAAGCTTTCTTT,CASTSWGLEMNTEAFF,TRBV3-1,many,TRBJ1-1,NA
TGCGCCAGCAGCCAGGCCCGGGGACAGCTGAGCACCGAAGCTTTCTTT,CASSQARGQLSTEAFF,TRBV4-3,NA,TRBJ1-1,TRBD1
TGTGCCAGCCGTAAATCCGGTGGGGGGCCAGATACGCAGTATTTT,CASRKSGGGPDTQYF,TRBV25-1,many,TRBJ2-3,NA
TGTGCCAGCAGCGTAGAAGGAAGTGGGAACACCATATATTTT,CASSVEGSGNTIYF,TRBV9,NA,TRBJ1-3,NA
TGTGCCAACAGCCCACGGGGGTCGGGGACTGAAGCTTTCTTT,CANSPRGSGTEAFF,TRBV7-9,NA,TRBJ1-1,NA
TGTGCCATCACCAGGGACACCAGAAATTCACCCCTCCACTTT,CAITRDTRNSPLHF,TRBV10-3,many,TRBJ1-6,NA
TGTGCCAGCAGCACAAACAGGGAACAGCCCCAGCATTTT,CASSTNREQPQHF,TRBV7-2,many,TRBJ1-5,NA
TGTGCCAGCAGCCCCTCGGGACTAGCCTACGAGCAGTACTTC,CASSPSGLAYEQYF,TRBV9,many,TRBJ2-7,TRBD2
TGTGCCAGCAGCTCAACCACTAGCGGGAGAGTTAGAGAGACCCAGTACTTC,CASSSTTSGRVRETQYF,TRBV7-9,few,TRBJ2-5,TRBD2
TGTGCCAGCAGCCATAATCTTGGCGGGATTAGCGAGCAGTACTTC,CASSHNLGGISEQYF,TRBV4-2,NA,TRBJ2-7,NA
TGCGCCAGCGGCGGGGGGGGCGAAGTCTCCTACGAGCAGTACTTC,CASGGGGEVSYEQYF,TRBV5-1,NA,TRBJ2-7,TRBD2
TGCGCCAGCAGCCAAGATCCCGGAAAATCATTGCAGCCCCAGCATTTT,CASSQDPGKSLQPQHF,TRBV4-1,many,TRBJ1-5,NA
TGTGCCACCAGTGATCGTTCGGGCGGGGGATCCTACAATGAGCAGTTCTTC,CATSDRSGGGSYNEQFF,TRBV24-1,many,TRBJ2-1,TRBD2
TGCGCCAGCAGCCAAGCACTAGCGGGAAATTTACCCAATGAGCCGTTCTTC,CASSQALAGNLPNEPFF,TRBV4-1,NA,TRBJ2-1,TRBD2